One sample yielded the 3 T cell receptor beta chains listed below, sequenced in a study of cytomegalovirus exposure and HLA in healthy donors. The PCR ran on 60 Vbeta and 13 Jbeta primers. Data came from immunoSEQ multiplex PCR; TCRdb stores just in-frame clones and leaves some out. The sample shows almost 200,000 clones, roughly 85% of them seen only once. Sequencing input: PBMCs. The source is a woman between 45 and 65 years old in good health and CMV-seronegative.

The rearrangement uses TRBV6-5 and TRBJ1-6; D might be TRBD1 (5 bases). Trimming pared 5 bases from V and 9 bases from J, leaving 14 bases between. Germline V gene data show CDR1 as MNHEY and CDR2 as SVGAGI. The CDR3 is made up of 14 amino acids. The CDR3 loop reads CASSGAGLLSPLHF. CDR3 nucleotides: TGTGCCAGCAGTGGGGCGGGACTTCTTTCACCCCTCCACTTT.

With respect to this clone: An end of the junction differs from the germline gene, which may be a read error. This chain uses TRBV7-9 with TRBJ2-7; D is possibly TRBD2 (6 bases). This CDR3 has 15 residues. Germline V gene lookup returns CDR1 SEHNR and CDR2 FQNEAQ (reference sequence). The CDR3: CSSSPGDLSRYEQYF. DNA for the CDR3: TGTTCCAGCAGTCCGGGGGACCTTTCGAGATACGAGCAGTACTTC.

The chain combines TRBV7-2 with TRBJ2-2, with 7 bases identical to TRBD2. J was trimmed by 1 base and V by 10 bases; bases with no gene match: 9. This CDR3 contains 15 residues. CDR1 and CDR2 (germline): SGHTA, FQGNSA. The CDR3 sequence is CATPVGGLNTGELFF. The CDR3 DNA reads TGTGCCACCCCTGTGGGGGGGTTGAACACCGGGGAGCTGTTTTTT.